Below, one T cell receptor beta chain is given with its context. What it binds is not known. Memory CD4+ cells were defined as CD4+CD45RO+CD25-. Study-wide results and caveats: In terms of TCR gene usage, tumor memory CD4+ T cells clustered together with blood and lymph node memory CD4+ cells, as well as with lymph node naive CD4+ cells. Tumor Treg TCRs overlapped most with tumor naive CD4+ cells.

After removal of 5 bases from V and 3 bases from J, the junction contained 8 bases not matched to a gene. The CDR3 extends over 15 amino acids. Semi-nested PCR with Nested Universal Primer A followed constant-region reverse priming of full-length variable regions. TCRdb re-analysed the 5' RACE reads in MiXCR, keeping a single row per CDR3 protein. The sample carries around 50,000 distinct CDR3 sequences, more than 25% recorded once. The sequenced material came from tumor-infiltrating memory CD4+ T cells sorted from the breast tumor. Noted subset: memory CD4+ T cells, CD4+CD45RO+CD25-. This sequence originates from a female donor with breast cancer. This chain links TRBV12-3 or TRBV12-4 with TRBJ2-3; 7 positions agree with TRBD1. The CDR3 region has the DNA TGTGCCAGCAGTCCAGGGGGTAGGAGGACAGATACGCAGTATTTT. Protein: CASSPGGRRTDTQYF.